These 31 T cell receptor beta chains came from one sample sequenced in a study of CD8+ T cells in alopecia areata (dated by TCRdb to 2017 to 2018). The receptor library was made with the immunoSEQ multiplex PCR assay. RNA was extracted from all samples and reverse transcribed into cDNA as template for TCR sequencing. The table comes from immuneACCESS by way of TCRdb, which keeps in-frame sequences with V and J called. Part of the clones is missing from these tables; in studies checked, under half for an unresolved V gene and the rest for unknown reasons. The sample records approximately 180,000 clones, more than 50% of which are singletons. Approximately 1% of the sample belongs to the ten largest clones. The intended sense of this specimen's time point label: about 25 weeks on oral tofacitinib. The label giving this sample's treatment or condition can be read as: oral pan-JAK inhibitor, 5-10 mg twice daily.

The sequenced sample was CD4+ T cells sorted from blood, obtained at week 24, from a patient treated with tofacitinib. The origin of the receptors is a human donor with alopecia areata.

This chain connects TRBV29-1 to TRBJ1-2; D unclear. V was shortened by 6 bases and J by 0 bases, with 14 bases between the two germline ends. The CDR3 sequence is 14 residues long. Per the germline V gene, CDR1 is SQVTM and CDR2 is ANQGSEA. The CDR3 DNA is TGCAGCGTGCGCACGACGGAAGCTAACTATGGCTACACCTTC. Its translation: CSVRTTEANYGYTF.

The CDR3: CSVGGTGNTGELFF. The CDR3 DNA reads as TGCAGCGTTGGGGGAACAGGAAACACCGGGGAGCTGTTTTTT. The V and J genes are TRBV29-1 and TRBJ2-2; D may be TRBD1 (5 bases). V lost 4 bases to trimming and J lost 2 bases, with 11 bases between them. The CDR3 loop spans 14 amino acids. Germline assignment: CDR1 SQVTM and CDR2 ANQGSEA.

The chain employs TRBV30 and TRBJ1-1, with 8 bases that match TRBD1. Germline CDR1 is GTSNPN and CDR2 is SVGIG (reference sequence). The length of the CDR3 is 14 residues. After removal of 2 bases from V and 2 bases from J, the junction contained 4 bases not matched to a gene. CDR3 sequence: CAWSKGTGNTEAFF. The DNA of the CDR3 is TGTGCCTGGAGTAAGGGGACAGGCAACACTGAAGCTTTCTTT.

This rearrangement joins TRBV7-9 to TRBJ1-5, with D unclear. This CDR3 contains 12 residues. Per germline, CDR1 SEHNR and CDR2 FQNEAQ (reference sequence). Between the trimmed V and J ends, which lost 1 base and 6 bases, there was a span of 4 bases. CDR3: CASSLDLQPQHF. CDR3 coding DNA: TGTGCCAGCAGCTTAGATCTTCAGCCCCAGCATTTT. The whole variable domain, filled in from reference TRBV7-9 and TRBJ1-5, reads DTGVSQNPRHKITKRGQNVTFRCDPISEHNRLYWYRQTLGQGPEFLTYFQNEAQLEKSRLLSDRFSAERPKGSFSTLEIQRTEQGDSAMYLCASSLDLQPQHFGDGTRLSIL.

This chain connects TRBV30 to TRBJ2-3, with D uncertain. The germline CDR1 and CDR2 sequences are GTSNPN and SVGIG (reference sequence). This CDR3 contains 12 residues. Between the trimmed V and J ends, which lost 0 bases and 7 bases, there was a span of 8 bases. The CDR3 bases are TGTGCCTGGAGTGTACAGCAGAATACGCAGTATTTT. This encodes CAWSVQQNTQYF. Full variable domain (remainder filled in from reference TRBV30 and TRBJ2-3): SQTIHQWPATLVQPVGSPLSLECTVEGTSNPNLYWYRQAAGRGLQLLFYSVGIGQISSEVPQNLSASRPQDRQFILSSKKLLLSDSGFYLCAWSVQQNTQYFGPGTRLTVL.

The chain couples TRBV15 to TRBJ1-2, with 7 nucleotides matching TRBD1. CDR1 and CDR2 from the germline V gene are LNHNV and YYDKDF (reference sequence). The CDR3 has 15 amino acids. V gave up 3 bases and J gave up 8 bases; unmatched junction bases: 12. CDR3 residues: CATSSRQGFPIGYTF. The DNA of the CDR3 is TGTGCCACCAGCAGTAGACAGGGTTTTCCTATCGGCTACACCTTC.

V is TRBV27 and J is TRBJ1-2, with D possibly matching TRBD1 (6 bases). The CDR3 contains 16 residues. The germline V gene encodes CDR1 MNHEY and CDR2 SMNVEV (reference sequence). V was trimmed by 3 bases and J by 7 bases, leaving 21 bases between them. This CDR3 is CASSLRGGGPPSGYTF. CDR3 DNA: TGTGCCAGCAGTTTGAGAGGAGGGGGGCCGCCCAGTGGCTACACCTTC.

The chain recombines TRBV7-3 with TRBJ1-6; TRBD1 matches 9 bases. Germline V gene data show CDR1 as SGHTA and CDR2 as FQGTGA. The CDR3 totals 15 residues. V lost 0 bases and J lost 7; bases outside the gene matches: 1. Here the CDR3 DNA reads TGTGCCAGCAGCTTAACCGGGACAGGGAATTCACCCCTCCACTTT. Translating it yields CASSLTGTGNSPLHF. The variable domain in full, completed from reference TRBV7-3 and TRBJ1-6, reads GAGVSQTPSNKVTEKGKYVELRCDPISGHTALYWYRQSLGQGPEFLIYFQGTGAADDSGLPNDRFFAVRPEGSVSTLKIQRTERGDSAVYLCASSLTGTGNSPLHFGNGTRLTVT.

The chain couples TRBV15 to TRBJ2-1; TRBD2 matches 10 bases. J was trimmed by 5 bases and V by 3 bases; bases with no gene match: 7. The germline CDR1 and CDR2 sequences are LNHNV and YYDKDF (reference sequence). The CDR3 runs 16 residues. CDR3 nucleotide sequence: TGTGCCACCAGCAGCCGAGGAGCGGGGGGGAACAATGAGCAGTTCTTC. Protein sequence: CATSSRGAGGNNEQFF.

The chain has TRBV30 and TRBJ1-1; D might be TRBD1 (5 bases). The CDR3 spans 13 residues. V lost 5 bases to trimming and J lost 0 bases, with 10 bases between them. Germline V gene lookup returns CDR1 GTSNPN and CDR2 SVGIG (reference sequence). CDR3 in DNA: TGTGCCTGGTCAAGACAGTTGAACACTGAAGCTTTCTTT. It yields the protein CAWSRQLNTEAFF.

Here the CDR3 DNA reads TGTGCCAGCAGCGTATCTGGGACAGGGACCTACGAGCAGTACTTC. Translation: CASSVSGTGTYEQYF. The chain links TRBV9 to TRBJ2-7; 9 nucleotides align to TRBD1. The CDR3 is 15 amino acids. Germline CDR1 and CDR2: SGDLS and YYNGEE. The ends lost 1 base at V and 2 bases at J; junction bases unmatched: 4.

The chain recombines TRBV2 with TRBJ1-2, with D unresolved. This CDR3 contains 12 residues. Between the trimmed V and J ends, which lost 0 bases and 8 bases, there was a span of 7 bases. CDR1 and CDR2 (germline): SNHLY, FYNNEI. CDR3 in amino acids: CASSEARAGYTF. The CDR3 nucleotides read TGTGCCAGCAGTGAAGCGCGGGCCGGCTACACCTTC. The variable domain in full, completed from reference TRBV2 and TRBJ1-2, reads EPEVTQTPSHQVTQMGQEVILRCVPISNHLYFYWYRQILGQKVEFLVSFYNNEISEKSEIFDDQFSVERPDGSNFTLKIRSTKLEDSAMYFCASSEARAGYTFGSGTRLTVV.

The chain carries TRBV2 and TRBJ1-2; D perhaps matches TRBD1 (5 bases). The CDR3 is made up of 11 amino acids. Looked up from germline, CDR1 is SNHLY and CDR2 is FYNNEI. Trimming took 8 bases from V and 5 from J, leaving 9 bases between them. The CDR3 sequence: CASWGLYGYTF. CDR3 bases: TGTGCCAGCTGGGGGTTGTATGGCTACACCTTC.

The rearrangement uses TRBV5-6 and TRBJ2-6, with D hard to call. V lost 0 bases, J lost 0 bases, and 7 bases lay in between. The CDR3 runs to 16 residues. Germline V gene data show CDR1 as SGHDT and CDR2 as YYEEEE. The CDR3 sequence: CASSLGPLSGANVLTF. As DNA, the CDR3 is TGTGCCAGCAGCTTGGGGCCGCTCTCTGGGGCCAACGTCCTGACTTTC.

This clone was counted ten times or more. The gene calls are TRBV7-2 and TRBJ2-3; 12 nucleotides agree with TRBD2. CDR1 SGHTA and CDR2 FQGNSA come from the germline V gene. J was trimmed by 4 bases and V by 3 bases; bases with no gene match: 5. The CDR3 contains 16 residues. The CDR3 DNA sequence: TGTGCCAGCAGCTTCAGGACTAGCGGGGTAGCAGATACGCAGTATTTT. Protein product: CASSFRTSGVADTQYF.

This clone was counted only a few times. The rearrangement joins TRBV29-1 to TRBJ1-1, with D possibly TRBD1 on 5 matching bases. Per the germline V gene, CDR1 is SQVTM and CDR2 is ANQGSEA. The CDR3 runs to 15 residues. Trimming pared 2 bases from V and 3 bases from J, leaving 16 bases between. The CDR3 region has the DNA TGCAGCGTTGAATGGATGTCTGCAGGGTACACTGAAGCTTTCTTT. Protein: CSVEWMSAGYTEAFF. The variable domain in full, with the rest retrieved from reference TRBV29-1 and TRBJ1-1, is SAVISQKPSRDICQRGTSLTIQCQVDSQVTMMFWYRQQPGQSLTLIATANQGSEATYESGFVIDKFPISRPNLTFSTLTVSNMSPEDSSIYLCSVEWMSAGYTEAFFGQGTRLTVV.

J is TRBJ1-6 and V is TRBV7-2; D is ambiguous. Germline V gene sequence: CDR1 SGHTA, CDR2 FQGNSA. V gave up 0 bases and J gave up 14 bases, with 14 bases separating them. The CDR3 is 14 residues long. The CDR3 nucleotides are TGTGCCAGCAGCTTAGCGCTGACGGGTGGCACCCTCCACTTT. It encodes CASSLALTGGTLHF.

A few counts support this clone. The chain has TRBV29-1 and TRBJ2-6, with D perhaps assigned TRBD1 or TRBD2 (6 bases each). The CDR3 contains 20 residues. V shed 0 bases and J shed 1 base, with 22 bases lying between them. From germline, CDR1 is SQVTM and CDR2 ANQGSEA. DNA of the CDR3: TGCAGCGTTGAAGATCCCGGGGGCCGGGACTCACCATCTGGGGCCAACGTCCTGACTTTC. It is translated as CSVEDPGGRDSPSGANVLTF. The full variable domain, completed using reference TRBV29-1 and TRBJ2-6, is SAVISQKPSRDICQRGTSLTIQCQVDSQVTMMFWYRQQPGQSLTLIATANQGSEATYESGFVIDKFPISRPNLTFSTLTVSNMSPEDSSIYLCSVEDPGGRDSPSGANVLTFGAGSRLTVL.

The rearrangement uses TRBV29-1 and TRBJ2-1; tentatively, D is TRBD1 (5 bases). The V gene lost 4 bases and the J gene lost 2 bases, with 18 bases spanning the gap. CDR1 and CDR2 (germline): SQVTM, ANQGSEA. This CDR3 spans 16 amino acids. The CDR3 DNA is TGCAGCGTTGGGTACCAGGGTGGTCTCGCCTACAATGAGCAGTTCTTC. Translating it yields CSVGYQGGLAYNEQFF.

This chain joins TRBV6-6 and TRBJ2-4; D may be TRBD1 (6 bases). The CDR3 is 14 residues long. V gave up 0 bases and J gave up 7 bases, with 10 bases separating them. Germline values: CDR1 MNHNY, CDR2 SVGAGI (reference sequence). CDR3 sequence (DNA): TGTGCCAGCAGTTACTCGTCGCAGGGGAACATTCAGTACTTC. Its translation: CASSYSSQGNIQYF.

This chain connects TRBV19 to TRBJ1-2, with a weak D call TRBD1 (5 bases). CDR1 LNHDA and CDR2 SQIVND come from the germline V gene (reference sequence). V lost 5 bases and J lost 4, with 14 bases in between. This CDR3 has 14 amino acids. DNA of the CDR3: TGTGCCAGTAGTCCCCGGGACGGACCCTATGGCTACACCTTC. Translation: CASSPRDGPYGYTF.

The gene calls are TRBV2 and TRBJ2-1; 14 nucleotides align to TRBD2. This CDR3 contains 15 residues. Germline loops: CDR1 SNHLY, CDR2 FYNNEI. V was clipped by 6 bases and J by 9 bases; unmatched bases: 7. CDR3 DNA: TGTGCCAGCAGGATGACTAGCGGGGGGGCTAGTGAGCAGTTCTTC. Translating it yields CASRMTSGGASEQFF.

The chain combines TRBV28 with TRBJ2-3, with D tentatively TRBD2 (6 bases). Looked up from germline, CDR1 is MDHEN and CDR2 is SYDVKM. CDR3 size: 17 residues. V was pared by 6 bases and J by 0 bases, with 19 bases between. The CDR3 here is CASSPPGLNPSTDTQYF. The CDR3 coding sequence is TGTGCCAGCAGCCCCCCGGGACTCAACCCAAGCACAGATACGCAGTATTTT.

This chain links TRBV4-2 with TRBJ2-3; 11 nucleotides agree with TRBD2. J gave up 2 bases and V 5 bases, and 3 bases lay outside the gene matches. Per the germline V gene, CDR1 is LGHNA and CDR2 is YNFKEQ. The CDR3 runs to 15 residues. CDR3 region: CASSDSGGDTDTQYF. Here the CDR3 DNA reads TGTGCCAGCAGCGATAGCGGGGGGGACACAGATACGCAGTATTTT.

The rearrangement joins TRBV30 to TRBJ1-1, with 8 bases that match TRBD1. V was clipped by 5 bases and J by 5 bases; unmatched bases: 10. Looked up from germline, CDR1 is GTSNPN and CDR2 is SVGIG (reference sequence). There are 14 residues in the CDR3. CDR3 sequence reads: CAWAEHRGWTEAFF. The CDR3 bases are TGTGCCTGGGCAGAGCACAGGGGGTGGACTGAAGCTTTCTTT.

This chain uses TRBV11-2 with TRBJ2-2; the match to TRBD2 covers 8 bases. The CDR3 sequence is 14 residues long. Looked up from germline, CDR1 is SGHAT and CDR2 is FQNNGV. The junction had 8 bases not matched to a gene; V was cut back by 5 bases and J by 9 bases. The chain's CDR3 is CASSPGGARRELFF. The CDR3 DNA is TGTGCCAGCAGCCCCGGGGGGGCCCGACGGGAGCTGTTTTTT.

This clone was observed a handful of times. This chain uses TRBV2 with TRBJ1-1; TRBD1 is a possible D gene (6 bases). The germline CDR1 and CDR2 sequences are SNHLY and FYNNEI. The CDR3 loop spans 14 amino acids. V lost 8 bases and J lost 1, with 14 bases in between. The DNA for the CDR3 is TGTGCCAGCGCGCCGGACAGAGCGAACACTGAAGCTTTCTTT. It codes for CASAPDRANTEAFF.

The CDR3 reads CAWSVGTAISTDTQYF. The CDR3 DNA is TGTGCCTGGAGTGTTGGGACCGCGATTTCCACAGATACGCAGTATTTT. J is TRBJ2-3 and V is TRBV30, with D tentatively TRBD1 or TRBD2 (5 bases each). The V end lost 0 bases, the J end lost 2 bases, and 15 bases lay between the germline ends. Germline loops: CDR1 GTSNPN, CDR2 SVGIG (reference sequence). The CDR3 runs to 16 residues.

This clone appeared a few times. The chain uses TRBV5-1 and TRBJ1-5; D is undetermined. This CDR3 contains 13 residues. Per germline, CDR1 SGHRS and CDR2 YFSETQ. V was shortened by 10 bases and J by 0 bases, with 11 bases between the two germline ends. CDR3 region: CAVRGLSNQPQHF. CDR3 nucleotide sequence: TGCGCCGTCCGCGGGCTTAGCAATCAGCCCCAGCATTTT.

This chain connects TRBV7-9 to TRBJ2-1; 8 bases agree with TRBD1. The CDR3 is 14 residues long. Germline trimming cut 2 bases from V and 9 bases from J; bases unmatched to any gene: 6. Germline V gene sequence: CDR1 SEHNR, CDR2 FQNEAQ (reference sequence). The CDR3 sequence is CASSLRTGLGEQFF. The CDR3 DNA follows: TGTGCCAGCAGCTTAAGGACAGGGCTGGGTGAGCAGTTCTTC.

This clone came up a few times. The rearrangement joins TRBV7-8 to TRBJ1-4; D unclear. The CDR3 consists of 13 residues. Per germline, CDR1 SGHVS and CDR2 FQNEAQ. The V end was cut by 5 bases, the J end by 10 bases, with 14 bases between. The chain's CDR3 is CASSPEAGGKLFF. CDR3 in DNA: TGTGCCAGCAGCCCTGAGGCAGGCGGAAAACTGTTTTTT.